This T cell receptor (beta chain) comes out of a study of blood T cells in healthy people across ages (dated by TCRdb to the mid-2010s). Context from the whole study: In model experiments, template switching captured about one uniquely barcoded TCR beta cDNA molecule for every two T cells. To avoid experimental bias, donors of different ages were randomly spread across the sequencing lanes. To track age-related changes in TCR beta repertoire diversity, the study relied on deep sequencing normalized with unique cDNA molecular identifiers. For two donors (one aged 18 to 29 and one aged 80 or older), the study analyzed two additional independent replicas of 1 million unique cDNA reads from the same blood draw. Donors were grouped into four age groups: young (average roughly 15 years), middle-aged (approximately 41), aged (around 56) and long-lived (approximately 81). The paper as a whole reports these results and caveats: Since profiling was done on bulk unsorted PBMCs, naive and antigen-experienced compartments could not be conclusively compared. Compared with the aged group, the long-lived group had more naive CD4+ T cells, fewer expanded clones and increased TCR diversity, suggesting age selection. Estimates of total diversity based on one million sequenced T cells were regarded as lower bounds and as underestimates. Observed TCR beta diversity per million T cells fell roughly linearly with age, and a significant reduction was already apparent by age approximately 40. The CMV infection status of donors was not known, potentially confounding age-related changes in expanded clonotypes. The percentage of naive T cells measured by flow cytometry correlated strongly with observed TCR beta diversity.

Of note for this clonotype: No cognate antigen has been identified for it. One base away there is no much larger clone; base qualities are not given.

Library preparation was by 5' RACE. Sequencing used an Illumina HiSeq 2500. A second PCR of about 7 to 12 cycles was run with a J-beta primer mix and a sample-barcoded 5' primer. Each TCR beta cDNA molecule received a unique molecular identifier from a template-switch 5' adaptor carrying 12 random nucleotides. Each sample yielded at least 2.5 million CDR3-containing paired-end reads. The Mint cDNA synthesis kit, primed by a TRBC-specific oligonucleotide, was used to synthesize first-strand cDNA from all RNA. All cDNA was treated with uracil-DNA glycosylase and then went through a first 18-cycle PCR with the universal primers M1SS and BC2_uni_R. The authors' analysis ran thus. Each sample was normalized by randomly selecting 1 million high-quality reads, each carrying a distinct molecular identifier. Instead of being binned into consensus sequences, reads with shared molecular identifiers were discarded. CDR3 identification, clonotype clustering and error correction used MiTCR with a Q25 quality threshold and the strictest error-elimination algorithm. A nonparametric unseen species model with Euler transformation was used to estimate a lower bound on total TCR beta diversity. TCRdb ran its own pipeline on the public reads, namely fastp trimming at Q25 and MiXCR clone calling, and kept in-frame beta chains. Rows with a matching CDR3 protein are joined into one entry that keeps the most common DNA and genes. The authors' filters were not applied to this entry. The sample includes around 400,000 distinct CDR3 sequences, with 52% observed a single time. 50% to 65% of the sample comes from the top ten.

The germline V gene (reference sequence) provides CDR1 DFQATT and CDR2 SNEGSKA. The CDR3 runs 16 amino acids, cysteine and phenylalanine included. Just CDR3 DNA is preserved here, 48 bases in frame from base 1. Here V drops 3 bases and J drops 3 bases, and the junction holds 10 bases not matched to any gene. Donors were about 36 systemically healthy Caucasian individuals from Russia aged roughly 6 to 95 years. About 9.1 milliliters of peripheral blood were collected from each donor into EDTA-treated Vacutainer tubes. PBMCs were isolated by Ficoll-Paque density-gradient centrifugation, with at least 6 million obtained per sample. Total RNA was extracted from PBMCs with Trizol reagent, with at least 6 micrograms obtained per sample. The percentages of naive CD45RAhigh/CD27high T cells were determined by flow cytometry on a PBMC aliquot from every donor.

Sequencing was done on a sample of blood. This clonotype was sampled from a man in his sixties in good health. Recombination connected TRBV20-1 to TRBJ2-1, with 8 junctional bases fitting TRBD2. The DNA is TGCAGTGCTAGGGGGCTGGGACTAGGGGACTACAATGAGCAGTTCTTC. Protein translation: CSARGLGLGDYNEQFF.